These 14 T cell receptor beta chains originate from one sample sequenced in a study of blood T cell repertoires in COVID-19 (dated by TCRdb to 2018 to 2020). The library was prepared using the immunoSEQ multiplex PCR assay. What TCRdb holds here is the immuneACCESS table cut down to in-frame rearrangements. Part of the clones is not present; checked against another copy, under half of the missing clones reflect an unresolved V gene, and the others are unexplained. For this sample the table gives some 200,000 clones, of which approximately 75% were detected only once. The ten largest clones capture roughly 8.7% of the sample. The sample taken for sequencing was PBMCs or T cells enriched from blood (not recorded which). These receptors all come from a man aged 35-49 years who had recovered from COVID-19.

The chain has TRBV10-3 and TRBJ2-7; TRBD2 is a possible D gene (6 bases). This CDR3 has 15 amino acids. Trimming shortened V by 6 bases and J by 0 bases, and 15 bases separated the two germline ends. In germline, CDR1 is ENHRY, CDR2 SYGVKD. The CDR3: CAISRDSSSSYEQYF. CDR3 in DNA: TGTGCCATCAGCCGGGACTCGTCTAGCTCCTACGAGCAGTACTTC.

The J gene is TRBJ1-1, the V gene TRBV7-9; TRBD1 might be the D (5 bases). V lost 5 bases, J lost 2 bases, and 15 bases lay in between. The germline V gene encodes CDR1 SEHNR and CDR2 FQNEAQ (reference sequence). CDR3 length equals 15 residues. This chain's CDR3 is CASSDSQGRNTEAFF. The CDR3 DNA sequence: TGTGCCAGCAGCGATTCCCAGGGTAGAAACACTGAAGCTTTCTTT.

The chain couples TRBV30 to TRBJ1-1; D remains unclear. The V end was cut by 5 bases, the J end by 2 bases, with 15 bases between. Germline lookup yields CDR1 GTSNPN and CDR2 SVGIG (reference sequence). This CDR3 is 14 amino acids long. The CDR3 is CAWLGGNANTEAFF. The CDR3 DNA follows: TGTGCCTGGCTTGGAGGGAACGCCAACACTGAAGCTTTCTTT.

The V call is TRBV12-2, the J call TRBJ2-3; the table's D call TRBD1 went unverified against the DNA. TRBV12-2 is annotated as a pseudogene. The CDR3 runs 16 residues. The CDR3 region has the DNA TGTGCAAGTCGCGTAACGGGACAGGAGAACACAGATACGCAGTATTTT. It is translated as CASRVTGQENTDTQYF.

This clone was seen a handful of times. The CDR3 sequence: CASSIFGPPNTEAFF. CDR3 in DNA: TGTGCCAGTAGTATCTTTGGGCCACCGAACACTGAAGCTTTCTTT. The gene calls are TRBV19 and TRBJ1-1; no definite D call. Trimming took off 3 bases at V and 1 base at J, with 12 bases between the two ends. This CDR3 is 15 amino acids long. Looked up from germline, CDR1 is LNHDA and CDR2 is SQIVND (reference sequence).

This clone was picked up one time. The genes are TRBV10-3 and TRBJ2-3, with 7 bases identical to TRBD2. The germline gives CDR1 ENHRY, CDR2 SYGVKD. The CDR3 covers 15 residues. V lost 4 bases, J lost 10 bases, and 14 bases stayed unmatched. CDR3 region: CAISGASGTHGAQYF. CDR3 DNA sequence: TGTGCCATCAGTGGGGCTAGCGGTACCCACGGGGCGCAGTATTTT.

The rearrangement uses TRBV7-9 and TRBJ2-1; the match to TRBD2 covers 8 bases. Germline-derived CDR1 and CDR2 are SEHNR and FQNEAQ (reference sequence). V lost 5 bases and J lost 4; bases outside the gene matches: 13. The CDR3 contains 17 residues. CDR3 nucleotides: TGTGCCAGCAGCCTACCCTCCGGACTAGCCACTTACAATGAGCAGTTCTTC. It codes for CASSLPSGLATYNEQFF. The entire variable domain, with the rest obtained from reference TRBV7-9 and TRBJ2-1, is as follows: DTGVSQNPRHKITKRGQNVTFRCDPISEHNRLYWYRQTLGQGPEFLTYFQNEAQLEKSRLLSDRFSAERPKGSFSTLEIQRTEQGDSAMYLCASSLPSGLATYNEQFFGPGTRLTVL.

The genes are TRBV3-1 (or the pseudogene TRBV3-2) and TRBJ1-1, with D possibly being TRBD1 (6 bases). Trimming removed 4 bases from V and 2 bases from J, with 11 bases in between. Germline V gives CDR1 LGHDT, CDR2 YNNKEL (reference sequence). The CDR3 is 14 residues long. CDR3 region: CASSRHGTNTEAFF. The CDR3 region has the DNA TGTGCCAGCAGCCGACATGGGACAAACACTGAAGCTTTCTTT.

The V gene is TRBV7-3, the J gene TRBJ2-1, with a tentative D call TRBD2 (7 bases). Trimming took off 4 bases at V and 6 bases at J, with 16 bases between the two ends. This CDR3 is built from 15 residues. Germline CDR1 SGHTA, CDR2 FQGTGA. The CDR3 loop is CASSSPGGQINEQFF. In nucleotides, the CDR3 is TGTGCCAGCAGCTCCCCCGGGGGGCAGATCAATGAGCAGTTCTTC.

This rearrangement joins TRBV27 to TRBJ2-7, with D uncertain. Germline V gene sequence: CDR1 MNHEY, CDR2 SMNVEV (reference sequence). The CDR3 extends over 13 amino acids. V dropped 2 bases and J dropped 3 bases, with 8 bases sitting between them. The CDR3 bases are TGTGCCAGCAGTTTAGGTGGCAGCTACGAGCAGTACTTC. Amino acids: CASSLGGSYEQYF.

The CDR3 here is CASSIAGTRRVNEQFF. The CDR3 region has the DNA TGTGCCAGTAGTATTGCCGGGACTAGGAGGGTTAATGAGCAGTTCTTC. The chain is built from TRBV19 and TRBJ2-1, with TRBD2 identical over 8 bases. There are 16 residues in the CDR3. V trimming: 3 bases; J trimming: 7 bases; junction bases outside the gene matches: 11. The germline V gene encodes CDR1 LNHDA and CDR2 SQIVND (reference sequence).

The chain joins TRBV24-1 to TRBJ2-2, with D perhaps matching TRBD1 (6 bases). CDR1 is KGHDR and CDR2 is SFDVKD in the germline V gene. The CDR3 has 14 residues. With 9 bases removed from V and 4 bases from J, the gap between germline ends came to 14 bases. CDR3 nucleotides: TGTGCCACCGGCTTAACAGGGATCACCGGGGAGCTGTTTTTT. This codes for CATGLTGITGELFF.

CDR3 in amino acids: CATSRQGVQPQHF. In DNA form, the CDR3 reads TGTGCCACCAGTCGCCAGGGGGTTCAGCCCCAGCATTTT. V usage is TRBV24-1 and J usage is TRBJ1-5, with 7 nucleotides matching TRBD1. The V gene's germline CDR1 is KGHDR and CDR2 SFDVKD. This CDR3 comprises 13 residues. Trimming took 6 bases from V and 6 from J; bases not matched to a gene: 4.

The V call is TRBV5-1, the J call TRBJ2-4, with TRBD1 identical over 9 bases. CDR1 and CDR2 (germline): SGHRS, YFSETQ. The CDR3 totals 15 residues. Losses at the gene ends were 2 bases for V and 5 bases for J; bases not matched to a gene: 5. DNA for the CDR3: TGCGCCAGCAGCTTACAGGGGGCCTTTCAAAACATTCAGTACTTC. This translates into CASSLQGAFQNIQYF.